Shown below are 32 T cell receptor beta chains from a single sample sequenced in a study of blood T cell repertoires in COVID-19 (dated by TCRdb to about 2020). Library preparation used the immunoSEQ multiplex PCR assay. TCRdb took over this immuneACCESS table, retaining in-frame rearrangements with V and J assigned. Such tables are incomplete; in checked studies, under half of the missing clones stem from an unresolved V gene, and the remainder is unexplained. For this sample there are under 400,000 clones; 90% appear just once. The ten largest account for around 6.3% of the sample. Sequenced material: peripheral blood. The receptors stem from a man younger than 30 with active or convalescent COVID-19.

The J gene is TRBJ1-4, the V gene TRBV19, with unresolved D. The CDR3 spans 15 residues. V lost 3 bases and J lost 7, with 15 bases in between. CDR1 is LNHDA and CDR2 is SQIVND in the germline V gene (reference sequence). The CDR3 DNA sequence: TGTGCCAGTAGTATGTTGACGGTAGAGGTTGAAAAACTGTTTTTT. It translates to CASSMLTVEVEKLFF.

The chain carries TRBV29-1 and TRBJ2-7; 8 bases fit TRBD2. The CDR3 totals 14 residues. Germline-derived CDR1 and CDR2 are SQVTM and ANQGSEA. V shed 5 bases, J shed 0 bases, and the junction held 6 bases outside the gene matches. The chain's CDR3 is CSVRAGRGSYEQYF. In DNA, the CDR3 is TGCAGCGTTCGAGCCGGGAGGGGCTCCTACGAGCAGTACTTC.

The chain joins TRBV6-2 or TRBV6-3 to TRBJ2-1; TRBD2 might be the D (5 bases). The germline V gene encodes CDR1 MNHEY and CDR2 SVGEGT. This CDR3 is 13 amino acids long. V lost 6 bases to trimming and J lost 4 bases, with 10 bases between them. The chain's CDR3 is CASSQLGYNEQFF. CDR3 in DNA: TGTGCCAGCAGCCAACTAGGGTACAATGAGCAGTTCTTC.

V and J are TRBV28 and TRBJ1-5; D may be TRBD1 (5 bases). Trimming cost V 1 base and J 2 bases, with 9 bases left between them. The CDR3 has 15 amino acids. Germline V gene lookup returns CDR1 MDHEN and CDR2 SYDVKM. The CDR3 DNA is TGTGCCAGCAGTTTATTTTTAGGGGGCAATCAGCCCCAGCATTTT. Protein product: CASSLFLGGNQPQHF. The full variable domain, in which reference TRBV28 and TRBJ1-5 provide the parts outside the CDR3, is DVKVTQSSRYLVKRTGEKVFLECVQDMDHENMFWYRQDPGLGLRLIYFSYDVKMKEKGDIPEGYSVSREKKERFSLILESASTNQTSMYLCASSLFLGGNQPQHFGDGTRLSIL.

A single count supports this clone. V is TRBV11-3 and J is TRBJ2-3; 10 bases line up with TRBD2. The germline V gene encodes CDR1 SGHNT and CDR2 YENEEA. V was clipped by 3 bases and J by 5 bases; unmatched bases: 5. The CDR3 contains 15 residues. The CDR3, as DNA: TGTGCCAGCAGCTTGGCTAGCGGGAGTTTAGATACGCAGTATTTT. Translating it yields CASSLASGSLDTQYF.

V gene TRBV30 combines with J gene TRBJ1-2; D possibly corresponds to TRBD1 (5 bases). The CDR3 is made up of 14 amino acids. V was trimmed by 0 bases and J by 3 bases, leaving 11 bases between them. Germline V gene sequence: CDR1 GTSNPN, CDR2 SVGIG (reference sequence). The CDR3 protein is CAWSVLRGDYGYTF. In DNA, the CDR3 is TGTGCCTGGAGTGTCCTTAGGGGTGACTATGGCTACACCTTC.

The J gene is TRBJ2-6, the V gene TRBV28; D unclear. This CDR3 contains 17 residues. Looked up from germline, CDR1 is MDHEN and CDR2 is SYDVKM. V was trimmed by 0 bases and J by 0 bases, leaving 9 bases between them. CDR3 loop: CASSLWGQSSGANVLTF. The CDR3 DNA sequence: TGTGCCAGCAGTTTATGGGGCCAGAGCTCTGGGGCCAACGTCCTGACTTTC.

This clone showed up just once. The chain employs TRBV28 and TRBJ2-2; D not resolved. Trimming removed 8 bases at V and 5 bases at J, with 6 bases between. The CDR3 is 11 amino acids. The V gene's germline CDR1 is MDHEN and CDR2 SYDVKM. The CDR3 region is CASLGTGELFF. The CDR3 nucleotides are TGTGCCAGCCTCGGTACCGGGGAGCTGTTTTTT.

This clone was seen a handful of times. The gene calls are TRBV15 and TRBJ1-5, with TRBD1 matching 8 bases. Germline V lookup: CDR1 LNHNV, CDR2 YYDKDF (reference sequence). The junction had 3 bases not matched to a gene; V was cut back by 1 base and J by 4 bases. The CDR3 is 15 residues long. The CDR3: CATSRATGANQPQHF. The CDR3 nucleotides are TGTGCCACCAGCAGAGCGACAGGGGCGAATCAGCCCCAGCATTTT.

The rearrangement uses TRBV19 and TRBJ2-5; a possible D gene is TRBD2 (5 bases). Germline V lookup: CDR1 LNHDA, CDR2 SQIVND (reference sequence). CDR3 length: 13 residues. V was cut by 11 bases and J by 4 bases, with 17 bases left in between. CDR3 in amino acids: CAGAARWGETQYF. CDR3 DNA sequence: TGTGCCGGAGCGGCCCGATGGGGAGAGACCCAGTACTTC.

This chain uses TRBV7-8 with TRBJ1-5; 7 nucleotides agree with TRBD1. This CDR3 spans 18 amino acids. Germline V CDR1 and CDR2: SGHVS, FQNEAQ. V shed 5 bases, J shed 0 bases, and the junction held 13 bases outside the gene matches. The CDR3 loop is CASSTQVQGLYSNQPQHF. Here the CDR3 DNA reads TGTGCCAGCAGCACCCAAGTACAGGGGCTGTATAGCAATCAGCCCCAGCATTTT.

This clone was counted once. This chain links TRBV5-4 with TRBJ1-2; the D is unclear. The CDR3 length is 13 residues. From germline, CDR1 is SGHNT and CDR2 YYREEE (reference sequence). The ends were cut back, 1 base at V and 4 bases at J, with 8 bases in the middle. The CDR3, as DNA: TGTGCCAGCAGCTTGAGCTCTGCCTATGGCTACACCTTC. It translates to CASSLSSAYGYTF.

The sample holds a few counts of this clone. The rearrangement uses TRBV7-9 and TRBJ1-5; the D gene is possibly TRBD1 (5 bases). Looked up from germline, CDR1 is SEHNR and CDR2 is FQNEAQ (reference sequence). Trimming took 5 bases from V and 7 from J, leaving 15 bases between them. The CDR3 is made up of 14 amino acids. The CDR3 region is CASSPGGMSQPQHF. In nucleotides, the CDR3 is TGTGCCAGCAGCCCCGGGGGGATGTCACAGCCCCAGCATTTT.

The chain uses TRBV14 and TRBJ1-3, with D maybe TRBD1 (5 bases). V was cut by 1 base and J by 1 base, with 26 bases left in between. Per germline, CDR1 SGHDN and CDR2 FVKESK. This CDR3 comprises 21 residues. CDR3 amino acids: CASSQVCREEFLFLSGNTIYF. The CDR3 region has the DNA TGTGCCAGCAGCCAAGTGTGCAGGGAGGAATTTCTGTTTCTTTCTGGAAACACCATATATTTT.

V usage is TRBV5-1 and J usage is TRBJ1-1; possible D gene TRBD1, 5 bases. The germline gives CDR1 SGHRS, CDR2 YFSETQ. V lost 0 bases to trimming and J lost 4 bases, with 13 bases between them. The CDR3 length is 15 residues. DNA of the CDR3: TGCGCCAGCAGCTTGGATCATCAGGGCGCCACTGAAGCTTTCTTT. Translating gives CASSLDHQGATEAFF.

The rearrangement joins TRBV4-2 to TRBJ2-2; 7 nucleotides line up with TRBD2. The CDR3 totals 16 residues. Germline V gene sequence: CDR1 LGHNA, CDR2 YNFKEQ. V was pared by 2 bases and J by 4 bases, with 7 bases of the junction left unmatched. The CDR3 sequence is CASSQYGGGGTGELFF. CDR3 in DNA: TGTGCCAGCAGCCAATATGGGGGGGGAGGCACCGGGGAGCTGTTTTTT.

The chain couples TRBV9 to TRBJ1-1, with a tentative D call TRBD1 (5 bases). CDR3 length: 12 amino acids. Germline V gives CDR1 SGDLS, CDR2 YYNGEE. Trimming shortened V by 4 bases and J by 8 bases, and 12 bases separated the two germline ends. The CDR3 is CASSSVGPEAFF. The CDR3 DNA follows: TGTGCCAGCAGCTCTGTGGGGCCAGAAGCTTTCTTT.

CDR3 DNA: TGTGCCAGCAGCCGGACACAGTTTAATGAAAAACTGTTTTTT. This gives the protein CASSRTQFNEKLFF. The chain couples TRBV7-9 to TRBJ1-4; tentative D call: TRBD1 (5 bases). The CDR3 length is 14 residues. Germline CDR1 SEHNR, CDR2 FQNEAQ (reference sequence). V lost 5 bases, J lost 4 bases, and 11 bases lay in between.

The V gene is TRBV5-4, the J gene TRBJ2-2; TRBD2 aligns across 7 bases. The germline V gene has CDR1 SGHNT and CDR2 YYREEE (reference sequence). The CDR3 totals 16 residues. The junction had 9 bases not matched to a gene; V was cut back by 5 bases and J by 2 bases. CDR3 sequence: CASSHSAGPNTGELFF. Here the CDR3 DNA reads TGTGCCAGCAGTCACTCAGCGGGACCCAACACCGGGGAGCTGTTTTTT.

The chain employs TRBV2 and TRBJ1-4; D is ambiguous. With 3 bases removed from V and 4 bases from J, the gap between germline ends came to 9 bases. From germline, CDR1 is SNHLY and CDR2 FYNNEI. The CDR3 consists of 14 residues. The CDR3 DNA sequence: TGTGCCAGCAGTGATCACGGGGTTAATGAAAAACTGTTTTTT. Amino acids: CASSDHGVNEKLFF.

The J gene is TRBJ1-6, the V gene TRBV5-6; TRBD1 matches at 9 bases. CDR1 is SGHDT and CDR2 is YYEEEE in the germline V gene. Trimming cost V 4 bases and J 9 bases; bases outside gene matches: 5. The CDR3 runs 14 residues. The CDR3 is CASSASDRGSPLHF. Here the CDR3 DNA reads TGTGCCAGCAGCGCCTCGGACAGGGGTTCACCCCTCCACTTT.

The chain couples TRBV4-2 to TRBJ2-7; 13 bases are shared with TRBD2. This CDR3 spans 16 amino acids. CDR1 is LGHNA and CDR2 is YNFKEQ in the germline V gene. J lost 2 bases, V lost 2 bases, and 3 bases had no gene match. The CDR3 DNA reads TGTGCCAGCAGCCAAACACTAGCGGGGGGGCCCTACGAGCAGTACTTC. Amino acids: CASSQTLAGGPYEQYF.

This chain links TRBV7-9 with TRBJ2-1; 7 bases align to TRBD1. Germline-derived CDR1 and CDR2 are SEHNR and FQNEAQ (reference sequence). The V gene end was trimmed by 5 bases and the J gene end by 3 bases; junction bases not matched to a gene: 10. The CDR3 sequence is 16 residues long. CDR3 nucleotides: TGTGCCAGCAGCCTACTAACCGGGACAGACTACAATGAGCAGTTCTTC. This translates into CASSLLTGTDYNEQFF.

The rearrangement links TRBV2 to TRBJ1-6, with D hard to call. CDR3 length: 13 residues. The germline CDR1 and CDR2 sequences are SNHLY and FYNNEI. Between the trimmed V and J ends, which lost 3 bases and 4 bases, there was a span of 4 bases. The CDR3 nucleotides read TGTGCCAGCAGTGACATGTATAATTCACCCCTCCACTTT. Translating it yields CASSDMYNSPLHF.

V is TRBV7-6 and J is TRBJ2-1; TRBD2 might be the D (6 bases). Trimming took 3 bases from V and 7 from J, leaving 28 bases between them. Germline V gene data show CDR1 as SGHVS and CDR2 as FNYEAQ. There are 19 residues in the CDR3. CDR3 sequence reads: CASSFPNKRKRVSFNEQFF. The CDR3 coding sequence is TGTGCCAGCAGCTTCCCAAATAAAAGGAAGCGGGTAAGTTTTAATGAGCAGTTCTTC.

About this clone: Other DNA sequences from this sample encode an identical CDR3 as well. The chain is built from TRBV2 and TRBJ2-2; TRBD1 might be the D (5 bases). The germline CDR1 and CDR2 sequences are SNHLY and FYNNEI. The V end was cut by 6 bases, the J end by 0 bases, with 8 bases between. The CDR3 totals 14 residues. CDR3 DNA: TGTGCCAGCAGAGACAGAGCGAACACCGGGGAGCTGTTTTTT. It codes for CASRDRANTGELFF.

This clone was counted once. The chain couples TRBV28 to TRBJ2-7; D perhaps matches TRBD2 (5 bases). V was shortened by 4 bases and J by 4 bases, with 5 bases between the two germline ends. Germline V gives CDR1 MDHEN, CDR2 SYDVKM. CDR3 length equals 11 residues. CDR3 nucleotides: TGTGCCAGCAGTTGGGAGTACGAGCAGTACTTC. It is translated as CASSWEYEQYF.

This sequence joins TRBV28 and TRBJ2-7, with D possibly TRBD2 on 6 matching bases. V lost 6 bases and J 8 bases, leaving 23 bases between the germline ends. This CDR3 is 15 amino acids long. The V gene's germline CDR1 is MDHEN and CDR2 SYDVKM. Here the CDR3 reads CASSNQGLRVEQQYF. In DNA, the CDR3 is TGTGCCAGCAGCAACCAGGGACTCCGCGTTGAGCAGCAGTACTTC.

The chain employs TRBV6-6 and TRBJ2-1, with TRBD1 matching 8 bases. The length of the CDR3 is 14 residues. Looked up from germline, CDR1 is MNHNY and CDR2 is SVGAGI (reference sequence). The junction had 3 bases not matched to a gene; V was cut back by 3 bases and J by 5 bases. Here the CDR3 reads CASSYSGGNNEQFF. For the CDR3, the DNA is TGTGCCAGCAGTTATTCAGGGGGCAACAATGAGCAGTTCTTC.

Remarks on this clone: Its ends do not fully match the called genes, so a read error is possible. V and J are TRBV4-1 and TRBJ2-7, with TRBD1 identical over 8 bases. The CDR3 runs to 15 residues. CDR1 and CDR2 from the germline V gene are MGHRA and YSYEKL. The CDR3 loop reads CASTQGQGASYEQYF. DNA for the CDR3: TGCGCCAGCACCCAAGGGCAGGGGGCGTCCTACGAGCAGTACTTC.

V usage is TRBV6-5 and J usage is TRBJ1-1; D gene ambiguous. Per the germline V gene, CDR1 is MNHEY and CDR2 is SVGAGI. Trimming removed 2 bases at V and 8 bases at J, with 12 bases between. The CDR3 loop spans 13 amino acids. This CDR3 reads CASSYPREGEAFF. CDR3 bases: TGTGCCAGCAGTTACCCCCGGGAGGGAGAAGCTTTCTTT.

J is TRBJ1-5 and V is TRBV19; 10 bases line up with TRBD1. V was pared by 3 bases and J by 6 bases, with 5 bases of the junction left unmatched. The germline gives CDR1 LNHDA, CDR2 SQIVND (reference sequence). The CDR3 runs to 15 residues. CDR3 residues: CASSMGGQGFQPQHF. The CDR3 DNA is TGTGCCAGTAGTATGGGGGGACAGGGGTTTCAGCCCCAGCATTTT.